This TCR beta chain derives from a study of blood T cell repertoires in COVID-19. On the study more broadly: Samples representing acute and convalescent COVID-19 were sourced from the United States, Italy and Spain.

This CDR3 is 11 amino acids long. Germline V gives CDR1 SGHAT, CDR2 FQNNGV. Original processing notes: Amplification of reference gene primers provided the estimated nucleated cell counts. Using immunoSEQ multiplex PCR, the repertoire was profiled, and TCRdb retains in-frame clones only, with some absent. D and trimming come from the DNA, and the V and J calls and clone size come from that table. The profile shows fewer than 110,000 clones, roughly 92% of them singletons. This clone has just one count. The junction does not match germline at one end; this may be a read error. The receptor's source is a man aged 50 to 59 with active COVID-19. The chain uses TRBV11-2 and TRBJ2-1, with 7 bases fitting TRBD2. The material sequenced was peripheral blood. The CDR3 spells CASKAGNEQFF. DNA of the CDR3: TGTGCGAGCAAAGCGGGAAATGAGCAGTTCTTC.